A selection of T cell receptor beta chains follows, all from one sample in a study of T cell changes during pregnancy in multiple sclerosis. The table came from immunoSEQ multiplex PCR; TCRdb's copy has only in-frame clones and leaves some out. The table has approximately 53,000 clones, 92% seen once. The material was CD4+ T cells from peripheral blood mononuclear cells, obtained in the second trimester of pregnancy. Receptors were obtained from a female donor with multiple sclerosis, enrolled in a pregnancy study. The conserved cysteine and the conserved F or W are not part of the CDR3 here. D genes are given only for firm matches.

CDR3,V,D
ASSPRGQGSDTQY,TRBV5-1,TRBD1
ASSQLGVRDTQY,TRBV4-1,.
ASSYSAGGGETQY,TRBV6-5,TRBD2
ASSLGTTYNSPLH,TRBV27,.
ASSLRRSSSYNEQF,TRBV5-4,.
ASSEVAFPTSTDTQY,TRBV6-1,.
ASSGLLAGAYYNEQF,TRBV6-1,TRBD2
ASSGGLVQETQY,TRBV2,TRBD2
ASSEQGVSYEQY,TRBV5-1,.
ASKGPSGGSSSYNEQF,TRBV27,TRBD2
SVVVVSDTQY,TRBV29-1,.
ASSRQGLGNNEQF,TRBV19,TRBD1
ASAYSGNTIY,TRBV19,.
ASSFDSYQPQH,TRBV27,.
ASSAPPDSPYNEQF,TRBV9,.
ASSSTGAYGYT,TRBV11-1,.
ASSPSISYEQY,TRBV6-5,.
ASSEGGQFQPQH,TRBV2,.
ASSVIGPRASTDTQY,TRBV2,.
ASSLSTSGPTGELF,TRBV5-1,TRBD2
ASSFGVQDTQY,TRBV5-1,.
ASRQVTEYEQY,TRBV5-1,.
ASSLGTENSPLH,TRBV7-3,TRBD1
ASSSFLGTGHNEQF,TRBV5-1,TRBD1
ASSPIGFGEETQY,TRBV5-1,.
ASSFWTSVEQF,TRBV5-4,.
ASSEREQIKAPLH,TRBV2,.
ASSELGGSDNSPLH,TRBV25-1,.
ASKEQGMNTEAF,TRBV19,.
ASIRLYSGNTIY,TRBV2,.
ASSLGGGAGGPDTQY,TRBV11-3,TRBD2
ASSFRLAENSYNEQF,TRBV11-1,TRBD2
ANSLRGQADEKLF,TRBV5-8,TRBD1
ASSQGQPGQGYEQY,TRBV14,TRBD1
ASSPRGSYGYT,TRBV5-8,.
ASSIRRGATNEKLF,TRBV19,.
ASSQTTGGTEAF,TRBV16,TRBD1
ASTEVVSGNTIY,TRBV19,.
ASSLLAGGLGTDTQY,TRBV2,TRBD2
AWSTQGYQPQH,TRBV30,.
ASRRGSRTDTQY,TRBV6-6,.
ASSLERGSSGNTIY,TRBV5-6,.
ASRRGLF,TRBV6-5,.
ASSLTGVKLNYGYT,TRBV5-6,TRBD1
AIRVTSGGSDLNTGELF,TRBV10-3,TRBD2
ASSPGDTDTQY,TRBV28,.
AIRTSGNNEQF,TRBV6-6,TRBD2